The entry below describes one T cell receptor beta chain. This record comes from a study of blood T cell repertoires in COVID-19. Per the original data handling: Estimated nucleated cell counts came from reference gene primer amplification. Sequenced by immunoSEQ multiplex PCR; TCRdb stores in-frame clones only, minus some. The V and J calls and the clone size are those of that table, but D and trimming were determined from the DNA. The table has about 140,000 clones, around 87% seen once. Germline V gene sequence: CDR1 LNHDA, CDR2 SQIVND (reference sequence). The CDR3 is 16 amino acids. Trimming removed 8 bases from V and 2 bases from J; junction bases left unmatched: 7.

The sample taken for sequencing was peripheral blood. V usage is TRBV19 and J usage is TRBJ2-1; the match to TRBD2 covers 12 bases. The receptor was derived from a human donor in a cohort sampled during active COVID-19. CDR3 sequence reads: CASQRLAGVTYNEQFF. CDR3 nucleotides: TGTGCCAGTCAAAGACTAGCGGGAGTTACCTACAATGAGCAGTTCTTC.